Listed below are T cell receptor beta chains from one sample, sequenced in a study of blood T cell repertoires in COVID-19. Clones were sequenced by immunoSEQ multiplex PCR, and TCRdb holds only the in-frame ones, with some missing. Found here are fewer than 150,000 clones, roughly 80% of them singletons; the top ten hold more than 15%. Sequencing was carried out using PBMCs or T cells enriched from blood (not recorded which). These receptors were obtained from a man aged 30 to 45 who had recovered from COVID-19. Both conserved end residues are part of each CDR3. Fields, in order: D gene, V gene, clone size, J gene, CDR3 protein, CDR3 DNA. D genes are given only for firm matches. Size is omitted from some rows. Given values are once, few, many or a class for expanded clones.

>-|TRBV5-1|-|TRBJ2-3
CASSPLGGGGTDTQYF
TGCGCCAGCAGCCCTCTTGGTGGCGGGGGCACAGATACGCAGTATTTT
>-|TRBV6-5|-|TRBJ1-4
CASFGTKAGEKLFF
TGTGCCAGCTTCGGGACTAAAGCTGGTGAAAAACTGTTTTTT
>-|TRBV6-5|few|TRBJ1-6
CASSYSQGWSPLHF
TGTGCCAGCAGTTACTCCCAGGGTTGGTCACCCCTCCACTTT
>-|TRBV6-2/TRBV6-3|few|TRBJ2-2
CASSYSKTTTNTGELFF
TGTGCCAGCAGTTACTCGAAGACGACAACGAACACCGGGGAGCTGTTTTTT
>TRBD1|TRBV5-1|-|TRBJ1-2
CASSYLNGQGHGYTF
TGCGCCAGCAGCTATCTTAATGGACAGGGCCATGGCTACACCTTC
>TRBD1|TRBV6-6|-|TRBJ2-5
CASSSGQGAETQYF
TGTGCCAGCAGTTCCGGACAGGGGGCAGAGACCCAGTACTTC
>TRBD2|TRBV10-3|-|TRBJ2-3
CAINTGLLAGGPTQYF
TGTGCCATCAACACAGGTTTACTAGCGGGGGGACCTACGCAGTATTTT
>TRBD1|TRBV5-1|-|TRBJ1-1
CASSLQTGSSEAFF
TGCGCCAGCAGCTTGCAGACAGGGTCGAGCGAAGCTTTCTTT
>-|TRBV24-1|-|TRBJ1-1
CATSDFDRGGKPVKDTEAFF
TGTGCCACCAGTGATTTCGATCGCGGGGGGAAGCCGGTCAAGGACACTGAAGCTTTCTTT
>TRBD2|TRBV2|once|TRBJ2-2
CASRTSGGAPGELFF
TGTGCCAGCAGGACTAGCGGGGGGGCCCCCGGGGAGCTGTTTTTT
>-|TRBV5-1|-|TRBJ1-1
CASSLVWRGVNTEAFF
TGCGCCAGCAGCTTGGTGTGGCGGGGGGTGAACACTGAAGCTTTCTTT
>-|TRBV10-2|-|TRBJ1-4
CASLNEKLFF
TGCGCCAGCCTTAATGAAAAACTGTTTTTT
>-|TRBV10-3|-|TRBJ1-1
CAISDQKNTEAFF
TGTGCCATCAGTGATCAGAAAAACACTGAAGCTTTCTTT